This note documents a single T cell receptor beta chain sequence. Researchers ran the PCR with 60 Vbeta and 13 Jbeta primers. This table comes from immunoSEQ multiplex PCR, and its TCRdb copy is limited to in-frame clones, with some not included. The sample has 150,000 to 250,000 clones; 75% to 90% are singletons. The sample originates from a study of cytomegalovirus exposure and HLA in healthy donors. Germline loops: CDR1 SGHVS, CDR2 FQNEAQ. CDR3 length equals 15 residues. Deletions cut 3 bases from V and 3 bases from J, with 14 bases between. This TCR was recovered from a woman aged 45-60 years in good health and CMV-seropositive. This rearrangement joins TRBV7-8 to TRBJ2-5; tentatively, D is TRBD1 (6 bases). Sequenced sample: PBMCs. CDR3 sequence reads: CASSFPTGSKETQYF. CDR3 DNA: TGTGCCAGCAGCTTTCCGACAGGCTCAAAAGAGACCCAGTACTTC. Combining the CDR3 with reference TRBV7-8 and TRBJ2-5 gives the whole variable domain GAGVSQSPRYKVAKRGQDVALRCDPISGHVSLFWYQQALGQGPEFLTYFQNEAQLDKSGLPSDRFFAERPEGSVSTLKIQRTQQEDSAVYLCASSFPTGSKETQYFGPGTRLLVL.